A single sample gave rise to the 10 T cell receptor beta chains below, sequenced in a study of regulatory T cells in long-lasting Graves disease. CDR3 regions were amplified by Arm-PCR using iRepertoire HTBI primers to build TCR beta libraries. A single record per CDR3 protein comes from TCRdb applying MiXCR to the multiplex PCR reads. The sample holds some 430,000 distinct CDR3 sequences, 20% to 25% seen once. Time point denoted: persistent/refractory GD, antithyroid drugs over 5 years with positive TRAb. From RNA extracted from PBMCs, the TCR library was made. The sample in question was peripheral blood mononuclear cells (PBMCs), obtained when the disease was refractory, from a patient treated with antithyroid drugs. The receptors derive from a female donor with Graves disease.

This clonotype has a count of ten or more. The rearrangement links TRBV29-1 to TRBJ1-1; D not certain. This CDR3 is 13 amino acids long. Germline assignment: CDR1 SQVTM and CDR2 ANQGSEA. V was pared by 6 bases and J by 1 base, with 12 bases between. Written as DNA, the CDR3 is TGCAGCGTCGGCATACGGGGGAACACTGAAGCTTTCTTT. This codes for CSVGIRGNTEAFF.

In its sample, this clonotype was seen many times. The rearrangement uses TRBV28 and TRBJ1-2; D possibly corresponds to TRBD1 (5 bases). The CDR3 consists of 14 residues. Germline V gene data show CDR1 as MDHEN and CDR2 as SYDVKM. V dropped 6 bases and J dropped 4 bases, with 15 bases sitting between them. The CDR3 sequence: CASRTASWGYGYTF. The CDR3 coding sequence is TGTGCCAGCAGGACAGCAAGCTGGGGCTATGGCTACACCTTC.

V is TRBV7-3 and J is TRBJ1-3; TRBD1 matches at 9 bases. Looked up from germline, CDR1 is SGHTA and CDR2 is FQGTGA. J lost 4 bases, V lost 0 bases, and 4 bases had no gene match. The CDR3 contains 16 residues. The CDR3 DNA is TGTGCCAGCAGCTTAACTGGGACAGGGTCGGGAAACACCATATATTTT. It specifies CASSLTGTGSGNTIYF.

This clonotype was detected ten times or more. The chain is built from TRBV27 and TRBJ2-6, with D unresolved. This CDR3 spans 17 amino acids. V lost 5 bases and J 4 bases, leaving 18 bases between the germline ends. The germline CDR1 and CDR2 sequences are MNHEY and SMNVEV (reference sequence). The CDR3 loop is CASSPMTPSGGANVLTF. CDR3 nucleotide sequence: TGTGCCAGCAGTCCGATGACACCTAGTGGAGGGGCCAACGTCCTGACTTTC.

This clonotype showed up just a few times. V usage is TRBV5-5 and J usage is TRBJ1-2; a weak D match, TRBD1 (5 bases). Germline V gives CDR1 SGHKS, CDR2 YYEKEE (reference sequence). This CDR3 is 14 amino acids long. V shed 0 bases and J shed 4 bases, with 10 bases lying between them. CDR3 protein: CASSLAEGSYGYTF. The CDR3 nucleotides read TGTGCCAGCAGCTTGGCCGAGGGGTCCTATGGCTACACCTTC.

This clonotype was counted many times. J is TRBJ1-1 and V is TRBV20-1; no definite D call. Per germline, CDR1 DFQATT and CDR2 SNEGSKA (reference sequence). Trimming cost V 1 base and J 4 bases, with 19 bases left between them. The CDR3 is made up of 16 amino acids. This CDR3 is CSARVSRYGLGTEAFF. In DNA form, the CDR3 reads TGCAGTGCTAGAGTGTCGAGATACGGGCTCGGCACTGAAGCTTTCTTT.

This clonotype turned up a few times. This rearrangement joins TRBV13 to TRBJ1-1, with D maybe TRBD1 (6 bases). CDR1 and CDR2 (germline): PRHDT, FYEKMQ (reference sequence). V dropped 2 bases and J dropped 4 bases, with 14 bases sitting between them. The CDR3 spans 15 residues. Here the CDR3 reads CASSLSAGDGTEAFF. In DNA, the CDR3 is TGTGCCAGCAGCTTATCGGCAGGGGACGGCACTGAAGCTTTCTTT.

The genes are TRBV5-1 and TRBJ1-1; the D gene is possibly TRBD1 (5 bases). The CDR3 has 15 residues. V was shortened by 0 bases and J by 4 bases, with 13 bases between the two germline ends. Germline loops: CDR1 SGHRS, CDR2 YFSETQ. The CDR3 region is CASSLGGAPSTEAFF. The CDR3, as DNA: TGCGCCAGCAGCTTGGGCGGGGCTCCGTCCACTGAAGCTTTCTTT.

This chain joins TRBV28 and TRBJ2-1; no clear D gene. Germline V CDR1 and CDR2: MDHEN, SYDVKM. V was cut by 5 bases and J by 4 bases, with 9 bases left in between. This CDR3 is 13 amino acids long. Written as DNA, the CDR3 is TGTGCCAGCAGTAACTTACAATACAATGAGCAGTTCTTC. It translates to CASSNLQYNEQFF.

The CDR3 coding sequence is TGTGCCAGCAGCGGCTCGGCAGCCCTCGGGGTAGGGGGACAGAACTCTGGGGCCAACGTCCTGACTTTC. Protein: CASSGSAALGVGGQNSGANVLTF. J is TRBJ2-6 and V is TRBV7-3, with 7 bases identical to TRBD1. J lost 0 bases, V lost 5 bases, and 25 bases had no gene match. Germline loops: CDR1 SGHTA, CDR2 FQGTGA. This CDR3 contains 23 residues.